The next 29 T cell receptor beta chains were all read from a single sample in a study of cytomegalovirus exposure and HLA in healthy donors. Primers for the PCR totalled 60 Vbeta and 13 Jbeta. TCRdb's table, derived via immunoSEQ multiplex PCR, lists solely in-frame clones and lacks some. The profile covers fewer than 150,000 clones, with 70% to 85% appearing a single time and around 2.3% taken by the ten largest. The sequencing input was PBMCs. These TCRs come from a woman aged 18-30 years in good health and CMV-seronegative.

V and J are TRBV19 and TRBJ2-2; D gene ambiguous. CDR1 is LNHDA and CDR2 is SQIVND in the germline V gene (reference sequence). V was cut by 1 base and J by 6 bases, with 6 bases left in between. There are 13 residues in the CDR3. CDR3: CASSIAIPGELFF. CDR3 coding DNA: TGTGCCAGTAGTATAGCAATCCCCGGGGAGCTGTTTTTT.

V gene TRBV10-3 combines with J gene TRBJ1-2; unclear D gene. CDR3 length equals 13 residues. V was pared by 2 bases and J by 4 bases, with 8 bases between. CDR1 is ENHRY, CDR2 SYGVKD, per germline. CDR3 sequence reads: CAISEVVLYGYTF. The CDR3 DNA reads TGTGCCATCAGTGAGGTCGTACTCTATGGCTACACCTTC.

This sequence joins TRBV21-1 and TRBJ2-1; the table's D call, TRBD1, has no DNA check behind it. TRBV21-1 is an annotated pseudogene. The CDR3 runs to 15 residues. CDR3 loop: CASSKRRDSYNEQFF. CDR3 DNA: TGTGCCAGCAGCAAAAGGAGGGACAGCTACAATGAGCAGTTCTTC.

This chain links TRBV7-9 with TRBJ2-2; 11 nucleotides line up with TRBD2. This CDR3 has 16 amino acids. Looked up from germline, CDR1 is SEHNR and CDR2 is FQNEAQ (reference sequence). V shed 5 bases, J shed 7 bases, and the junction held 9 bases outside the gene matches. The CDR3 DNA sequence: TGTGCCAGCAGCCGCATAGCGGGAGGGGATAGCGGGGAGCTGTTTTTT. Encoded protein: CASSRIAGGDSGELFF.

In this sample, this clone turned up a few times. The chain carries TRBV25-1 and TRBJ1-2; 8 nucleotides agree with TRBD1. Germline V lookup: CDR1 MGHDK, CDR2 SYGVNS. This CDR3 comprises 14 residues. The ends lost 4 bases at V and 8 bases at J; junction bases unmatched: 9. The CDR3 bases are TGTGCCAGCAGTGGGCAACCGACAGGGGTAGGCTACACCTTC. Translated: CASSGQPTGVGYTF.

A single count supports this clone. V and J are TRBV28 and TRBJ2-7; tentative D call: TRBD1 (6 bases). Per germline, CDR1 MDHEN and CDR2 SYDVKM. CDR3 size: 15 residues. Trimming removed 6 bases at V and 2 bases at J, with 17 bases between. In nucleotides, the CDR3 is TGTGCCAGCAGCATACCCCGGGACAAAACCTACGAGCAGTACTTC. Translated, it gives CASSIPRDKTYEQYF.

A note on this clone: One junction end disagrees with the germline gene, perhaps due to a read error. This chain links TRBV7-9 with TRBJ1-1; 7 bases fit TRBD1. Per germline, CDR1 SEHNR and CDR2 FQNEAQ (reference sequence). The CDR3 has 12 amino acids. CDR3 in amino acids: CSSSLDRVGAFF. In nucleotides, the CDR3 is TGTTCCAGCAGCTTAGACAGGGTTGGAGCTTTCTTT.

The genes are TRBV11-3 and TRBJ2-2, with unresolved D. V lost 5 bases to trimming and J lost 0 bases, with 13 bases between them. The CDR3 is 16 residues long. Looked up from germline, CDR1 is SGHNT and CDR2 is YENEEA. The CDR3 sequence is CASSPWANTNTGELFF. In DNA, the CDR3 is TGTGCCAGCAGCCCGTGGGCGAATACGAACACCGGGGAGCTGTTTTTT.

The rearrangement uses TRBV27 and TRBJ2-3, with TRBD2 matching 8 bases. The CDR3 loop spans 15 amino acids. Per germline, CDR1 MNHEY and CDR2 SMNVEV (reference sequence). V lost 5 bases and J lost 0; bases outside the gene matches: 4. The chain's CDR3 is CASSASGGSTDTQYF. CDR3 sequence (DNA): TGTGCCAGCAGTGCCAGCGGGGGTAGCACAGATACGCAGTATTTT.

The chain has TRBV5-4 and TRBJ2-7; maybe TRBD2 (6 bases). V was trimmed by 4 bases and J by 2 bases, leaving 10 bases between them. Germline CDR1 SGHNT, CDR2 YYREEE (reference sequence). The CDR3 extends over 13 amino acids. CDR3 DNA sequence: TGTGCCAGCAGCACCGGGAGTCCCTACGAGCAGTACGTC. This codes for CASSTGSPYEQYV.

The V gene is TRBV5-5, the J gene TRBJ1-1; D unclear. The CDR3 has 13 residues. Germline assignment: CDR1 SGHKS and CDR2 YYEKEE (reference sequence). Trimming left V 7 bases short and J 4 bases short, with 14 bases between. CDR3: CASSRSGSTEAFF. Written as DNA, the CDR3 is TGTGCCAGCTCAAGGTCAGGATCCACTGAAGCTTTCTTT. The entire variable domain, with the rest obtained from reference TRBV5-5 and TRBJ1-1, is as follows: DAGVTQSPTHLIKTRGQQVTLRCSPISGHKSVSWYQQVLGQGPQFIFQYYEKEERGRGNFPDRFSARQFPNYSSELNVNALLLGDSALYLCASSRSGSTEAFFGQGTRLTVV.

This sequence joins TRBV19 and TRBJ1-1; D not certain. The germline CDR1 and CDR2 sequences are LNHDA and SQIVND (reference sequence). The CDR3 loop spans 13 amino acids. Trimming shortened V by 4 bases and J by 1 base, and 7 bases separated the two germline ends. DNA for the CDR3: TGTGCCAGTAGTACCCCGGGGAACACTGAAGCTTTCTTT. It specifies CASSTPGNTEAFF.

This clone was counted once. The J gene is TRBJ1-5, the V gene TRBV7-9; 9 nucleotides agree with TRBD1. V shed 1 base, J shed 4 bases, and the junction held 5 bases outside the gene matches. This CDR3 comprises 16 residues. Germline V gene lookup returns CDR1 SEHNR and CDR2 FQNEAQ (reference sequence). The CDR3 sequence: CASSLVGTGQNQPQHF. As DNA, the CDR3 is TGTGCCAGCAGCTTAGTTGGGACAGGGCAAAATCAGCCCCAGCATTTT.

There are a few counts of this clone. The gene calls are TRBV19 and TRBJ2-1; D is perhaps TRBD2 (5 bases). V lost 7 bases to trimming and J lost 0 bases, with 16 bases between them. CDR1 and CDR2 (germline): LNHDA, SQIVND (reference sequence). The CDR3 has 16 residues. The CDR3 spells CASTHGSRSSYNEQFF. The DNA for the CDR3 is TGTGCCAGTACTCATGGGAGCCGGAGCTCCTACAATGAGCAGTTCTTC.

The chain carries TRBV6-5 and TRBJ2-5; 8 nucleotides agree with TRBD1. Germline V gives CDR1 MNHEY, CDR2 SVGAGI. The CDR3 loop spans 10 amino acids. V was pared by 6 bases and J by 12 bases, with 3 bases of the junction left unmatched. Here the CDR3 DNA reads TGTGCCAGCAGACAGGGGGACGAGTACTTC. Translating it yields CASRQGDEYF.

This clone has a single count. V usage is TRBV10-3 and J usage is TRBJ1-4; TRBD1 matches at 8 bases. This CDR3 region has 12 residues. V was clipped by 10 bases and J by 8 bases; unmatched bases: 6. Germline-derived CDR1 and CDR2 are ENHRY and SYGVKD. The CDR3 reads CASGQGGEKLFF. The DNA for the CDR3 is TGTGCCAGCGGACAGGGAGGCGAAAAACTGTTTTTT.

The chain carries TRBV18 and TRBJ2-1, with 8 positions matching TRBD2. This CDR3 has 14 amino acids. The V and J ends lost 4 bases and 4 bases, in that order; junction bases with no gene match: 3. Germline CDR1 is KGHSH and CDR2 is LQKENI. The CDR3: CASSLTSGYNEQFF. CDR3 nucleotides: TGTGCCAGCTCACTTACTAGCGGATACAATGAGCAGTTCTTC.

This chain connects TRBV18 to TRBJ1-2; possibly TRBD1 for D (5 bases). The CDR3 loop spans 16 amino acids. In germline, CDR1 is KGHSH, CDR2 LQKENI. V lost 4 bases and J 5 bases, leaving 20 bases between the germline ends. The CDR3: CASSRVQGLFYYGYTF. CDR3 DNA sequence: TGTGCCAGCTCACGGGTCCAGGGCCTATTTTATTATGGCTACACCTTC.

The rearrangement joins TRBV5-1 to TRBJ2-5; 7 bases are shared with TRBD1. The CDR3 sequence is 14 residues long. J lost 5 bases, V lost 4 bases, and 8 bases had no gene match. Germline V gene lookup returns CDR1 SGHRS and CDR2 YFSETQ. The CDR3 DNA reads as TGCGCCAGCAGCCAGGACAGGCTCCAGGAGACCCAGTACTTC. Amino acid sequence: CASSQDRLQETQYF.

This clone was seen a single time. The chain recombines TRBV10-1 with TRBJ2-5; D may be TRBD1 (5 bases). The CDR3 is 15 residues long. Trimming stripped 11 bases from V and 1 base from J, with 20 bases between. Germline V gives CDR1 WNHNN, CDR2 SYGVQD (reference sequence). The CDR3 nucleotides read TGCGCCGTCAGGGTTTCCCCAAGTAGCCAAGAGACCCAGTACTTC. It codes for CAVRVSPSSQETQYF.

A remark on this clone: The germline gene is not matched at one end of the junction; a read error may be the cause. The rearrangement uses TRBV19 and TRBJ1-1, with TRBD1 matching over 10 bases. The CDR3 runs 15 residues. Germline V gene lookup returns CDR1 LNHDA and CDR2 SQIVND (reference sequence). The CDR3 is CASKRQGAVGTKAFF. CDR3 sequence (DNA): TGTGCCAGTAAGCGACAGGGGGCGGTTGGCACTAAAGCTTTCTTT.

This clone was observed a single time. V and J are TRBV19 and TRBJ1-2; TRBD1 aligns across 12 bases. The germline CDR1 and CDR2 sequences are LNHDA and SQIVND (reference sequence). V lost 5 bases to trimming and J lost 5 bases; unmatched junction nucleotides: 6. CDR3 size: 15 residues. As DNA, the CDR3 is TGTGCCAGTAGTCTAGGGACAGGGGGCGAGTATGGCTACACCTTC. Amino acid sequence: CASSLGTGGEYGYTF.

The rearrangement links TRBV4-2 to TRBJ2-5; 7 nucleotides line up with TRBD2. The germline CDR1 and CDR2 sequences are LGHNA and YNFKEQ. There are 15 residues in the CDR3. Trimming cost V 0 bases and J 11 bases; bases outside gene matches: 12. The CDR3 reads CASSQDGGGPREQYF. CDR3 DNA: TGTGCCAGCAGCCAAGATGGGGGAGGGCCAAGGGAGCAGTACTTC.

This rearrangement joins TRBV2 to TRBJ2-6, with D perhaps matching TRBD2 (5 bases). The V gene's germline CDR1 is SNHLY and CDR2 FYNNEI. Trimming took 1 base from V and 4 from J, leaving 8 bases between them. This CDR3 is 15 amino acids long. CDR3 bases: TGTGCCAGCAGTGAAGGAGGGTCCGGGGCCAACGTCCTGACTTTC. Translated: CASSEGGSGANVLTF.

The gene calls are TRBV6-4 and TRBJ2-2; D unresolved. Trimming stripped 4 bases from V and 1 base from J, with 4 bases between. The length of the CDR3 is 13 residues. Per germline, CDR1 MRHNA and CDR2 SNTAGT. CDR3 sequence (DNA): TGTGCCAGCAGTGCAGGGAACACCGGGGAGCTGTTTTTT. This encodes CASSAGNTGELFF.

The V gene is TRBV6-6, the J gene TRBJ2-7; no firm D call. This CDR3 spans 13 amino acids. Trimming removed 4 bases from V and 3 bases from J, with 10 bases in between. CDR1 MNHNY and CDR2 SVGAGI come from the germline V gene (reference sequence). CDR3 DNA sequence: TGTGCCAGCAGTTCTAACGCGGACTACGAGCAGTACTTC. This sequence encodes CASSSNADYEQYF.

This clone has more than one count but fewer than ten. The chain recombines TRBV7-2 with TRBJ1-1; TRBD1 matches 8 bases. J lost 6 bases, V lost 6 bases, and 15 bases had no gene match. The CDR3 consists of 16 residues. CDR1 is SGHTA, CDR2 FQGNSA, per germline. CDR3 sequence reads: CASRLKRTGSGAEAFF. CDR3 in DNA: TGTGCCAGCAGGTTAAAGAGGACAGGGTCAGGCGCTGAAGCTTTCTTT.

V and J are TRBV15 and TRBJ1-5; TRBD1 might be the D (5 bases). V lost 0 bases and J 3 bases, leaving 9 bases between the germline ends. The germline V gene has CDR1 LNHNV and CDR2 YYDKDF (reference sequence). The CDR3 extends over 15 amino acids. The chain's CDR3 is CATSREGANNQPQHF. In nucleotides, the CDR3 is TGTGCCACCAGCAGAGAAGGGGCGAACAATCAGCCCCAGCATTTT.

The J gene is TRBJ2-5, the V gene TRBV9; 7 bases match TRBD1. The CDR3 is 12 residues long. The germline V gene encodes CDR1 SGDLS and CDR2 YYNGEE. The trim removed 5 bases at V and 4 bases at J, leaving 2 bases unmatched. In DNA, the CDR3 is TGTGCCAGCAGTCGGGACAGAGAGACCCAGTACTTC. It codes for CASSRDRETQYF. The whole variable domain, filled in from reference TRBV9 and TRBJ2-5, reads DSGVTQTPKHLITATGQRVTLRCSPRSGDLSVYWYQQSLDQGLQFLIQYYNGEERAKGNILERFSAQQFPDLHSELNLSSLELGDSALYFCASSRDRETQYFGPGTRLLVL.